Presented here are 17 T cell receptor beta chains from one specimen sequenced in a study of T cells in localized non-small cell lung cancer. Clones were sequenced by immunoSEQ multiplex PCR, and TCRdb holds only the in-frame ones, with some missing. The sample has about 78,000 clones; roughly 81% are singletons. The starting material was peripheral blood, obtained before any cancer treatment. These receptors were collected from a man between 40 and 70 years old with stage I lung adenocarcinoma.

This clone has a count of ten or more. The V gene is TRBV5-4, the J gene TRBJ2-2; 8 nucleotides align to TRBD2. The CDR3 is 17 residues long. CDR1 is SGHNT and CDR2 is YYREEE in the germline V gene (reference sequence). The J segment lost 5 bases and the V segment lost 4 bases, leaving 13 bases of the junction unmatched. The CDR3 nucleotides are TGTGCCAGCAGCAGAGGTCAGCGGGAGAGGAGAACCGGGGAGCTGTTTTTT. Translating it yields CASSRGQRERRTGELFF. Supplemented by reference TRBV5-4 and TRBJ2-2, the full variable domain reads ETGVTQSPTHLIKTRGQQVTLRCSSQSGHNTVSWYQQALGQGPQFIFQYYREEENGRGNFPPRFSGLQFPNYSSELNVNALELDDSALYLCASSRGQRERRTGELFFGEGSRLTVL.

This chain joins TRBV7-9 and TRBJ1-1; D gene uncertain. Germline V gives CDR1 SEHNR, CDR2 FQNEAQ (reference sequence). This CDR3 spans 11 amino acids. With 3 bases removed from V and 8 bases from J, the gap between germline ends came to 7 bases. The CDR3: CASSFILEAFF. CDR3 DNA: TGTGCCAGCAGCTTTATTCTAGAAGCTTTCTTT.

The sample holds one count of this clone. This chain uses TRBV18 with TRBJ1-2; possibly TRBD1 for D (6 bases). The CDR3 sequence is 14 residues long. CDR1 is KGHSH, CDR2 LQKENI, per germline. V dropped 3 bases and J dropped 6 bases, with 14 bases sitting between them. CDR3 region: CASSPPGQQNGYTF. CDR3 in DNA: TGTGCCAGCTCACCCCCGGGACAACAAAATGGCTACACCTTC.

This chain uses TRBV10-3 with TRBJ1-3; D is undetermined. V gave up 3 bases and J gave up 4 bases, with 13 bases separating them. The V gene's germline CDR1 is ENHRY and CDR2 SYGVKD. The CDR3 length is 15 residues. This chain's CDR3 is CAISDTGIGGNTIYF. CDR3 in DNA: TGTGCCATCAGTGATACGGGTATAGGCGGAAACACCATATATTTT.

The chain carries TRBV28 and TRBJ2-7; D is unresolved. Germline-derived CDR1 and CDR2 are MDHEN and SYDVKM. The CDR3 contains 10 residues. With 2 bases removed from V and 5 bases from J, the gap between germline ends came to 1 base. The CDR3 loop is CASSLNEQYF. CDR3 DNA sequence: TGTGCCAGCAGTTTAAACGAGCAGTACTTC. Looking up the rest from reference TRBV28 and TRBJ2-7 gives the full variable domain: DVKVTQSSRYLVKRTGEKVFLECVQDMDHENMFWYRQDPGLGLRLIYFSYDVKMKEKGDIPEGYSVSREKKERFSLILESASTNQTSMYLCASSLNEQYFGPGTRLTVT.

The chain carries TRBV19 and TRBJ1-1; tentative D call: TRBD1 (6 bases). V was shortened by 0 bases and J by 2 bases, with 13 bases between the two germline ends. The germline CDR1 and CDR2 sequences are LNHDA and SQIVND (reference sequence). The CDR3 extends over 16 amino acids. The CDR3 loop is CASSIDQAGENTEAFF. In DNA form, the CDR3 reads TGTGCCAGTAGTATAGATCAAGCAGGGGAAAACACTGAAGCTTTCTTT.

The chain links TRBV9 to TRBJ2-1, with D possibly being TRBD1 or TRBD2 (5 bases each). Germline V gene sequence: CDR1 SGDLS, CDR2 YYNGEE. This CDR3 comprises 15 residues. V lost 0 bases and J 11 bases, leaving 18 bases between the germline ends. The CDR3 nucleotides are TGTGCCAGCAGCGTAGTAGAGGGGAGTAGAAGCCAGCAGTTCTTC. It encodes CASSVVEGSRSQQFF.

The chain carries TRBV5-1 and TRBJ1-3; the D gene is possibly TRBD1 (6 bases). CDR3 size: 17 residues. The germline V gene has CDR1 SGHRS and CDR2 YFSETQ. Trimming left V 2 bases short and J 0 bases short, with 15 bases between. CDR3 in amino acids: CASSLRGPDRSGNTIYF. The CDR3 DNA is TGCGCCAGCAGCTTACGGGGGCCGGACCGCTCTGGAAACACCATATATTTT.

Here the CDR3 reads CASSSDMENTEAFF. CDR3 sequence (DNA): TGTGCCAGCAGCTCAGACATGGAGAACACTGAAGCTTTCTTT. The chain carries TRBV7-2 and TRBJ1-1; no clear D. The CDR3 is made up of 14 amino acids. Deletions cut 4 bases from V and 1 base from J, with 10 bases between. CDR1 and CDR2 (germline): SGHTA, FQGNSA.

The chain employs TRBV11-2 and TRBJ1-4; D remains ambiguous. Germline V gene sequence: CDR1 SGHAT, CDR2 FQNNGV. The length of the CDR3 is 15 residues. V lost 1 base and J 4 bases, leaving 10 bases between the germline ends. The CDR3 region has the DNA TGTGCCAGCAGCTTAGGGGCTGCATTTAATGAAAAACTGTTTTTT. It encodes CASSLGAAFNEKLFF.

The chain employs TRBV7-3 and TRBJ1-1; D call uncertain. Germline lookup yields CDR1 SGHTA and CDR2 FQGTGA. Between the trimmed V and J ends, which lost 4 bases and 3 bases, there was a span of 12 bases. The CDR3 sequence is 14 residues long. The CDR3 nucleotides read TGTGCCAGCAGCTCCTCAGGAGGAGACACTGAAGCTTTCTTT. Protein sequence: CASSSSGGDTEAFF.

The V gene is TRBV9, the J gene TRBJ2-7, with D possibly TRBD1 on 6 matching bases. Germline CDR1 is SGDLS and CDR2 is YYNGEE. Between the trimmed V and J ends, which lost 4 bases and 6 bases, there was a span of 14 bases. The CDR3 sequence is 13 residues long. This chain's CDR3 is CASSLTGLSEQYF. CDR3 in DNA: TGTGCCAGCAGCCTTACAGGGTTAAGCGAGCAGTACTTC.

V and J are TRBV14 and TRBJ2-7, with D possibly being TRBD2 (5 bases). Germline V gene data show CDR1 as SGHDN and CDR2 as FVKESK. The CDR3 is made up of 14 amino acids. The germline V and J ends were trimmed by 4 bases and 3 bases, with 13 bases remaining between them. The CDR3 sequence is CASSPPPGNYEQYF. As DNA, the CDR3 is TGTGCCAGCAGCCCCCCCCCGGGGAACTACGAGCAGTACTTC.

The CDR3 here is CAWTPDSEETQYF. Written as DNA, the CDR3 is TGTGCCTGGACCCCGGACAGTGAGGAGACCCAGTACTTC. The genes are TRBV30 and TRBJ2-5, with TRBD1 as a possible D gene (6 bases). V was cut by 4 bases and J by 5 bases, with 14 bases left in between. CDR1 and CDR2 (germline): GTSNPN, SVGIG (reference sequence). The CDR3 has 13 residues.

This sequence joins TRBV2 and TRBJ2-1; TRBD2 agrees at 13 bases. With 5 bases clipped from V and 0 bases from J, the junction kept 7 bases outside the gene matches. Germline V gives CDR1 SNHLY, CDR2 FYNNEI. The CDR3 consists of 18 residues. DNA of the CDR3: TGTGCCAGCAGTTTAGGGGGACTAGCGGGGCGCTCCTACAATGAGCAGTTCTTC. Translation gives CASSLGGLAGRSYNEQFF.

J is TRBJ1-1 and V is TRBV19; 9 bases map to TRBD1. The CDR3 sequence is 14 residues long. The junction had 0 bases not matched to a gene; V was cut back by 2 bases and J by 2 bases. Germline values: CDR1 LNHDA, CDR2 SQIVND (reference sequence). The CDR3 DNA is TGTGCCAGTAGTATAACAGGGGGCAACACTGAAGCTTTCTTT. Its protein product is CASSITGGNTEAFF.

The chain carries TRBV6-1 and TRBJ2-7; 9 nucleotides line up with TRBD2. The CDR3 is 14 residues long. The germline V gene has CDR1 MNHNS and CDR2 SASEGT. V was clipped by 7 bases and J by 2 bases; unmatched bases: 6. This CDR3 is CASMGGLAPYEQYF. The CDR3 region has the DNA TGTGCCAGCATGGGGGGACTAGCTCCCTACGAGCAGTACTTC.